This T cell receptor (beta chain) was recovered during a study of T cell responses to AZD1222 COVID-19 vaccine. Study-wide findings and caveats: Rises in breadth and depth of Spike-specific TCRs came after two AZD1222 doses.

Some clones are missing from TCRdb's copy, which holds only in-frame ones; the method was immunoSEQ multiplex PCR. The repertoire has 150,000 or so clones, roughly 87% of them found once; the top ten carry 5% to 5.5%. A word on this clone: Its antigen is undetermined.

V lost 7 bases and J 3 bases, leaving 19 bases between the germline ends. The CDR3 length is 15 residues. The V gene's germline CDR1 is SNHLY and CDR2 FYNNEI. The receptor's source is an adult in good health. The chain recombines TRBV2 with TRBJ2-7, with D possibly matching TRBD2 (7 bases). The material was peripheral blood, obtained on day 0 of AZD1222 vaccination. The CDR3 DNA reads as TGTGCCAGCACTCGATCGAGGGGGGGCCTCTACGAGCAGTACTTC. It is translated as CASTRSRGGLYEQYF.